A selection of T cell receptor beta chains follows, all from one sample in a study of CD8 T cells in ankylosing spondylitis. In TCRdb, the 5' RACE reads were re-called with MiXCR into one record per CDR3 protein. The repertoire holds over 700,000 distinct CDR3 sequences, around a fifth seen once, with around a fifth in the top ten. Sequencing used blood, either unsorted or a sorted T cell fraction (not recorded which). The receptors come from a male donor with ankylosing spondylitis. The CDR3 runs from the conserved cysteine through the conserved F or W. A D gene is named only where the DNA matches it firmly. Clone size is shown for a subset of rows, as once, few, many or a class of expanded clone.

many	TRBV10-3	NA	TRBJ1-1	TGTGCCATCAGTGGACGGCTGAACACTGAAGCTTTCTTT	CAISGRLNTEAFF
NA	TRBV5-6	TRBD1	TRBJ2-5	TGTGCCAGCAGCTTGGAGGGACAGCAAGAGACCCAGTACTTC	CASSLEGQQETQYF
few	TRBV6-5	NA	TRBJ2-7	TGTGCCAGCAGTTACCTTGGCCAGAAACAGTACTTC	CASSYLGQKQYF
NA	TRBV4-1	NA	TRBJ1-2	TGCGCCAGCAGCCAACCCAGGGATCGGGACTATGGCTACACCTTC	CASSQPRDRDYGYTF
few	TRBV20-1	TRBD2	TRBJ2-7	TGCAGTGCTAGAGAGCTAGCGGGAGGGCCCTACGAGCAGTACTTC	CSARELAGGPYEQYF
many	TRBV11-2	NA	TRBJ2-5	TGTGCCAGCAGCTTCTGGGGAGAGACCCAGTACTTC	CASSFWGETQYF
many	TRBV11-3	TRBD2	TRBJ2-7	TGTGCCAGCAGCCAAGCGGGAGGAAGCTACGAGCAGTACTTC	CASSQAGGSYEQYF
few	TRBV20-1	NA	TRBJ2-3	TGCAGTGCTAGAGGGGTAGGCACAGATACGCAGTATTTT	CSARGVGTDTQYF
few	TRBV20-1	TRBD2	TRBJ2-3	TGCAGTGTTACCCAACTGGGACTATCCACAGATACGCAGTATTTT	CSVTQLGLSTDTQYF
NA	TRBV28	TRBD1	TRBJ1-5	TGTGCCAGCAGTTTCCTGACAGGGGACGGGAATTATCAGCCCCAGCATTTT	CASSFLTGDGNYQPQHF
NA	TRBV7-9	NA	TRBJ2-7	TGTGCCAGCAGCTTAGACGGGGGACCAACCTACGAGCAGTACTTC	CASSLDGGPTYEQYF
many	TRBV6-5	TRBD2	TRBJ2-5	TGTGCCAGCAGACTGGGACTAAACCAAGAGACCCAGTACTTC	CASRLGLNQETQYF
few	TRBV20-1	NA	TRBJ2-5	TGCAGTGCTAGCTTTCCGGCCCGAGAGACCCAGTACTTC	CSASFPARETQYF
NA	TRBV12-3/TRBV12-4	TRBD2	TRBJ2-2	TGTGCCAGCACCCCAGGGACTAGCGGGAACACCGGGGAGCTGTTTTTT	CASTPGTSGNTGELFF
few	TRBV3-1	NA	TRBJ2-2	TGTGCCAGCAGCCAAGTAGCAGGCCCTCCTGTGTTTTTT	CASSQVAGPPVFF
NA	TRBV7-9	NA	TRBJ1-1	TGTGCCAGCAGCTTAGAGGCGTTGGGGGGAACTGAAGCTTTCTTT	CASSLEALGGTEAFF
NA	TRBV20-1	NA	TRBJ1-1	TGCAGTGCTAGAGCGCTCTTAGTTGGGACTGAAGCTTTCTTT	CSARALLVGTEAFF
few	TRBV4-1	NA	TRBJ2-1	TGCGCCAGCAGCCAGCCCGGACTAATCAATGAGCAGTTCTTC	CASSQPGLINEQFF
NA	TRBV5-1	TRBD2	TRBJ2-3	TGCGCCAGCAGCACTCTACTAGCGGAAAGCACAGATACGCAGTATTTT	CASSTLLAESTDTQYF
many	TRBV5-6	NA	TRBJ1-5	TGTGCCAGCAGCCGTTACGGGCAGGGGATTAGCAATCAGCCCCAGCATTTT	CASSRYGQGISNQPQHF
NA	TRBV18	NA	TRBJ2-2	TGTGCCAGCTCACCATTGGTCACCGGGGAGCTGTTTTTT	CASSPLVTGELFF
few	TRBV12-3/TRBV12-4	TRBD1	TRBJ2-4	TGTGCCAGCACCCTTGGGACAGGGGGTAGAAACATTCAGTACTTC	CASTLGTGGRNIQYF
once	TRBV4-1	NA	TRBJ1-1	TGCGCCAGCAGCCAAGGATTGCCAGCGAACACTGAAGCTTTCTTT	CASSQGLPANTEAFF
NA	TRBV15	TRBD2	TRBJ2-7	TGTGCCACCAGCATTAAGGGGAGGGACGAGCAGTACTTC	CATSIKGRDEQYF
many	TRBV2	NA	TRBJ2-7	TGTGCCAGCGTACAGACACCCTACGAGCAGTACTTC	CASVQTPYEQYF
NA	TRBV28	TRBD2	TRBJ2-2	TGTGCCAGCAGGAGTATGCTGGCTAGCGGCGGGGAGCTGTTTTTT	CASRSMLASGGELFF
NA	TRBV6-5	NA	TRBJ1-5	TGTGCCAGCAGTTACACACGCAATCAGCCCCAGCATTTT	CASSYTRNQPQHF
NA	TRBV12-3/TRBV12-4	NA	TRBJ1-4	TGTGCCAGCAGTTTGTTCGAAAAACTGTTTTTT	CASSLFEKLFF
NA	TRBV11-2	TRBD2	TRBJ2-3	TGTGCCAGCAGCCTCGGACTAGCGCAACAAAGGGATACGCAGTATTTT	CASSLGLAQQRDTQYF
few	TRBV7-2	NA	TRBJ2-2	TGTGCCAGCAGCTTAGTCGGCGGGATCTCCGGGGAGCTGTTTTTT	CASSLVGGISGELFF
NA	TRBV29-1	TRBD1	TRBJ2-2	TGCAGCGTTGCACAACAGGGGGAACCCACCGGGGAGCTGTTTTTT	CSVAQQGEPTGELFF
once	TRBV9	NA	TRBJ2-4	TGTGCCAGCAGCGTAGGGACGGGTATGGGAAACATTCAGTACTTC	CASSVGTGMGNIQYF
NA	TRBV27	TRBD1	TRBJ2-6	TGTGCCAGCAGTTTTACAGGGGGGATTGTCTCTGGGGCCAACGTCCTGACTTTC	CASSFTGGIVSGANVLTF
once	TRBV3-1	NA	TRBJ2-2	TGTGCCAGCAGCCAAGATGGAAGGGTGCGGGGCGGGGAGCTGTTTTTT	CASSQDGRVRGGELFF
few	TRBV7-2	TRBD2	TRBJ2-7	TGTGCCAGCAGCTTAGTTGGCGGGAGGATCTACGAGCAGTACTTC	CASSLVGGRIYEQYF
NA	TRBV7-9	NA	TRBJ2-1	TGTGCCAGCAACTTTACGGGGAAGGGGGCCTACAATGAGCAGTTCTTC	CASNFTGKGAYNEQFF
NA	TRBV29-1	NA	TRBJ1-2	TGCAGCGCTGGAGGGGGAGCTAACTATGGCTACACCTTC	CSAGGGANYGYTF
few	TRBV7-3	TRBD2	TRBJ2-7	TGTGCCAGCAGCTTAATTAGCGGGGGGAATCAGTACTTC	CASSLISGGNQYF
many	TRBV7-2	TRBD1	TRBJ2-3	TGTGCCAGCAGCTTACCCTCCCCTCTGTCGATGAGGGCAGGGGGTAGCACAGATACGCAGTATTTT	CASSLPSPLSMRAGGSTDTQYF
NA	TRBV7-8	NA	TRBJ1-1	TGTGCCAGCAGCCATTTGACAGTTTTAGACACTGAAGCTTTCTTT	CASSHLTVLDTEAFF
many	TRBV7-8	TRBD1	TRBJ1-5	TGTGCCAGCAGCTCTGGGACAGGGGGCAATCAGCCCCAGCATTTT	CASSSGTGGNQPQHF
few	TRBV20-1	NA	TRBJ2-2	TGCAGTGCTAGACTGCTGACAGGACCCTCGAACACCGGGGAGCTGTTTTTT	CSARLLTGPSNTGELFF
NA	TRBV4-1	NA	TRBJ1-3	TGCGCCAGCAGCCAAGATCCCCGGGAGCGACACAGCTCTGGAAACACCATATATTTT	CASSQDPRERHSSGNTIYF
few	TRBV7-2	TRBD2	TRBJ2-1	TGTGCCAGCAGCTCAAAGTCGAGACTAGCGGTTCACAATGAGCAGTTCTTC	CASSSKSRLAVHNEQFF
NA	TRBV7-9	TRBD1	TRBJ1-1	TGTGCCAGCAGCTTGCCGGGACAGGGGATAGAAGCTTTCTTT	CASSLPGQGIEAFF
NA	TRBV3-1	NA	TRBJ2-3	TGTGCCAGCAGCCCCGAGGGTGGGGATACGCAGTATTTT	CASSPEGGDTQYF
NA	TRBV20-1	TRBD2	TRBJ2-1	TGCAGTGCCCGACTAGCGGGAGCCCGGGAGCAGTTCTTC	CSARLAGAREQFF
NA	TRBV7-9	TRBD1	TRBJ2-5	TGTGCCAGCACCGCTCTGGACAGGGACGAGACCCAGTACTTC	CASTALDRDETQYF